Shown below are 32 T cell receptor beta chains from a single sample sequenced in a study of blood T cell repertoires in COVID-19. TCRdb keeps only in-frame clones here, not all; method: immunoSEQ multiplex PCR. Here the sample spans about 170,000 clones, more than 60% being singletons. Sequenced: peripheral blood. These receptors were taken from a man in his sixties or seventies with acute or convalescent COVID-19.

The rearrangement links TRBV7-6 to TRBJ2-1; 9 bases fit TRBD2. The V gene's germline CDR1 is SGHVS and CDR2 FNYEAQ. The junction had 4 bases not matched to a gene; V was cut back by 2 bases and J by 5 bases. The CDR3 has 15 residues. The CDR3 coding sequence is TGTGCCAGCAGCTTATGGGCTAGCGGGGACAATGAGCAGTTCTTC. This codes for CASSLWASGDNEQFF.

In DNA form, the CDR3 reads TGTGCCAGCAGCTTTTGGCGGGAGCGGCTGTTCTTC. This gives the protein CASSFWRERLFF. This chain joins TRBV5-4 and TRBJ2-1, with 7 bases fitting TRBD2. This CDR3 has 12 residues. V lost 2 bases, J lost 15 bases, and 8 bases stayed unmatched. Germline V gene data show CDR1 as SGHNT and CDR2 as YYREEE (reference sequence).

This rearrangement joins TRBV4-3 to TRBJ2-1, with 14 bases lining up with TRBD2. J lost 5 bases, V lost 1 base, and 7 bases had no gene match. Germline loops: CDR1 LGHNA, CDR2 YSLEER. The CDR3 length is 18 residues. The CDR3 loop reads CASSQAGTSGSINNEQFF. CDR3 DNA sequence: TGCGCCAGCAGCCAAGCCGGGACTAGCGGGAGCATCAACAATGAGCAGTTCTTC.

The rearrangement links TRBV2 to TRBJ1-3; maybe TRBD1 (5 bases). CDR3 length equals 13 residues. Germline V CDR1 and CDR2: SNHLY, FYNNEI. With 10 bases removed from V and 3 bases from J, the gap between germline ends came to 13 bases. CDR3 nucleotides: TGTGCCACCCAAAAAGGGGTTGGAAACACCATATATTTT. Its translation is CATQKGVGNTIYF.

The chain is built from TRBV5-5 and TRBJ1-1; the D gene is possibly TRBD1 (5 bases). Trimming left V 4 bases short and J 3 bases short, with 13 bases between. The CDR3 covers 14 residues. Germline V gene sequence: CDR1 SGHKS, CDR2 YYEKEE (reference sequence). CDR3 protein: CASSVRDTYTEAFF. The CDR3 coding sequence is TGTGCCAGCAGCGTCAGGGATACATACACTGAAGCTTTCTTT.

This sequence joins TRBV6-5 and TRBJ1-2; perhaps TRBD1 as D (5 bases). Germline CDR1 is MNHEY and CDR2 is SVGAGI. Trimming took off 8 bases at V and 4 bases at J, with 14 bases between the two ends. This CDR3 is 13 amino acids long. The CDR3 protein is CASLGAFRYGYTF. CDR3 nucleotide sequence: TGTGCCAGCTTAGGGGCGTTTCGCTATGGCTACACCTTC.

This chain uses TRBV2 with TRBJ1-1; TRBD1 is a possible D gene (6 bases). Looked up from germline, CDR1 is SNHLY and CDR2 is FYNNEI. The ends were cut back, 5 bases at V and 0 bases at J, with 13 bases in the middle. There are 15 residues in the CDR3. The DNA of the CDR3 is TGTGCCAGCAGTAAACAGGGCCTTATGAACACTGAAGCTTTCTTT. Protein product: CASSKQGLMNTEAFF.

The V gene is TRBV9, the J gene TRBJ2-2; 11 nucleotides line up with TRBD1. The CDR3 runs 15 residues. Per the germline V gene, CDR1 is SGDLS and CDR2 is YYNGEE. The V segment lost 3 bases and the J segment 4 bases; nucleotides outside the gene matches: 2. CDR3: CASSEGQGGTGELFF. DNA of the CDR3: TGTGCCAGCAGCGAGGGACAGGGGGGCACCGGGGAGCTGTTTTTT.

A remark on this clone: The same CDR3 arises from other DNA sequences in this sample as well. CDR3 sequence reads: CASSYSSGVYNEQFF. CDR3 bases: TGTGCCAGCAGTTACTCTAGCGGGGTCTACAATGAGCAGTTCTTC. This chain joins TRBV6-2 or TRBV6-3 and TRBJ2-1, with 8 bases identical to TRBD2. With V trimmed by 0 bases and J by 3 bases, 1 base remained unmatched. This CDR3 has 15 residues. Germline CDR1 and CDR2: MNHEY and SVGEGT.

This clone was counted only a few times. The gene calls are TRBV28 and TRBJ2-5, with D hard to call. This CDR3 has 12 amino acids. Germline CDR1 is MDHEN and CDR2 is SYDVKM. Trimming took 5 bases from V and 0 from J, leaving 4 bases between them. The CDR3 DNA is TGTGCCAGCAGTCAGTACCAAGAGACCCAGTACTTC. Protein: CASSQYQETQYF.

The chain carries TRBV5-4 and TRBJ2-5; 11 bases match TRBD2. The CDR3 runs to 16 residues. V lost 3 bases, J lost 4 bases, and 8 bases stayed unmatched. Germline CDR1 reads SGHNT; CDR2 reads YYREEE (reference sequence). CDR3 in amino acids: CASSSYSGRATETQYF. The CDR3 coding sequence is TGTGCCAGCAGCTCCTATAGCGGGAGGGCCACAGAGACCCAGTACTTC.

The J gene is TRBJ2-3, the V gene TRBV4-3, with 8 bases matching TRBD1. Germline-derived CDR1 and CDR2 are LGHNA and YSLEER. V dropped 0 bases and J dropped 2; count of bases not matched to a gene: 10. This CDR3 region has 18 residues. The CDR3 here is CASSQDSRRTGFTDTQYF. The CDR3 DNA reads as TGCGCCAGCAGCCAAGATTCCCGCAGGACAGGGTTCACAGATACGCAGTATTTT.

V gene TRBV15 combines with J gene TRBJ2-1, with a weak D call TRBD2 (6 bases). V lost 3 bases to trimming and J lost 6 bases, with 12 bases between them. The CDR3 covers 14 residues. The germline CDR1 and CDR2 sequences are LNHNV and YYDKDF (reference sequence). This CDR3 is CATSRGGTLNEQFF. Written as DNA, the CDR3 is TGTGCCACCAGCAGGGGCGGGACTCTCAATGAGCAGTTCTTC.

The CDR3 here is CASSLGLQGVEEKLFF. For the CDR3, the DNA is TGTGCCAGCAGCTTAGGGCTACAAGGAGTAGAAGAAAAACTGTTTTTT. The V call is TRBV11-1, the J call TRBJ1-4; D is uncertain. Deletions cut 1 base from V and 8 bases from J, with 17 bases between. The CDR3 spans 16 residues. Germline CDR1 SGHAT, CDR2 FQDESV (reference sequence). The full variable domain, in which reference TRBV11-1 and TRBJ1-4 provide the parts outside the CDR3, is EAEVAQSPRYKITEKSQAVAFWCDPISGHATLYWYRQILGQGPELLVQFQDESVVDDSQLPKDRFSAERLKGVDSTLKIQPAELGDSAMYLCASSLGLQGVEEKLFFGSGTQLSVL.

The CDR3 spells CASSMRGGVNTGELFF. The CDR3 DNA reads as TGTGCCAGCAGTATGCGCGGGGGTGTGAACACCGGGGAGCTGTTTTTT. This chain links TRBV27 with TRBJ2-2, with TRBD2 identical over 7 bases. With 5 bases clipped from V and 1 base from J, the junction kept 7 bases outside the gene matches. Per the germline V gene, CDR1 is MNHEY and CDR2 is SMNVEV (reference sequence). The CDR3 covers 16 residues.

The chain uses TRBV5-1 and TRBJ1-1; TRBD1 aligns across 8 bases. CDR3 length: 14 residues. The V gene's germline CDR1 is SGHRS and CDR2 YFSETQ. The junction had 10 bases not matched to a gene; V was cut back by 7 bases and J by 5 bases. Here the CDR3 reads CASEGTGGRTEAFF. The CDR3 region has the DNA TGCGCCAGCGAGGGTACAGGGGGTCGAACTGAAGCTTTCTTT.

V usage is TRBV5-4 and J usage is TRBJ2-7; D uncertain. The V gene lost 5 bases and the J gene lost 3 bases, with 15 bases spanning the gap. Looked up from germline, CDR1 is SGHNT and CDR2 is YYREEE (reference sequence). CDR3 length equals 14 residues. The CDR3 sequence: CASSVAAFSYEQYF. CDR3 coding DNA: TGTGCCAGCAGTGTCGCGGCATTCAGCTACGAGCAGTACTTC.

The chain recombines TRBV11-2 with TRBJ2-5; the D gene is possibly TRBD1 (6 bases). The V end was cut by 6 bases, the J end by 5 bases, with 13 bases between. Germline CDR1 is SGHAT and CDR2 is FQNNGV. The CDR3 has 13 residues. The CDR3 DNA follows: TGTGCCAGCAGAGCAGGGGTAGGGGAGACCCAGTACTTC. It is translated as CASRAGVGETQYF. Full variable domain (remainder filled in from reference TRBV11-2 and TRBJ2-5): EAGVAQSPRYKIIEKRQSVAFWCNPISGHATLYWYQQILGQGPKLLIQFQNNGVVDDSQLPKDRFSAERLKGVDSTLKIQPAKLEDSAVYLCASRAGVGETQYFGPGTRLLVL.

This chain uses TRBV3-1 (or the pseudogene TRBV3-2) with TRBJ2-3, with D unclear. This CDR3 has 16 amino acids. CDR1 and CDR2 (germline): LGHDT, YNNKEL (reference sequence). The germline V and J ends were trimmed by 0 bases and 0 bases, with 10 bases remaining between them. CDR3 bases: TGTGCCAGCAGCCAAGAGCGGCCTACTAGCACAGATACGCAGTATTTT. Translating it yields CASSQERPTSTDTQYF.

This chain links TRBV6-6 with TRBJ1-4; D uncertain. In germline, CDR1 is MNHNY, CDR2 SVGAGI (reference sequence). The CDR3 is made up of 17 amino acids. V dropped 6 bases and J dropped 7 bases, with 24 bases sitting between them. In nucleotides, the CDR3 is TGTGCCAGCAGCCGAGCATCACTTACTTTCCGAGGTGAAAAACTGTTTTTT. It translates to CASSRASLTFRGEKLFF.

The V call is TRBV3-1 (or the pseudogene TRBV3-2), the J call TRBJ2-1; no clear D. The V end was cut by 1 base, the J end by 0 bases, with 7 bases between. CDR3 size: 15 residues. Germline CDR1 is LGHDT and CDR2 is YNNKEL (reference sequence). Here the CDR3 reads CASSQAHSSYNEQFF. The CDR3 coding sequence is TGTGCCAGCAGCCAAGCCCATAGCTCCTACAATGAGCAGTTCTTC.

The chain joins TRBV7-8 to TRBJ1-2; D is ambiguous. This CDR3 region has 15 residues. Germline lookup yields CDR1 SGHVS and CDR2 FQNEAQ. Trimming stripped 2 bases from V and 0 bases from J, with 10 bases between. CDR3 sequence (DNA): TGTGCCAGCAGCTTAAGACTCGGAACTAACTATGGCTACACCTTC. Protein product: CASSLRLGTNYGYTF.

The chain has TRBV7-9 and TRBJ2-1; weak D call: TRBD2 (7 bases). Germline assignment: CDR1 SEHNR and CDR2 FQNEAQ (reference sequence). The CDR3 has 15 amino acids. V lost 5 bases and J 5 bases, leaving 16 bases between the germline ends. The CDR3 spells CASSRVAGANNEQFF. DNA of the CDR3: TGTGCCAGCAGCCGCGTGGCGGGGGCCAACAATGAGCAGTTCTTC.

The chain has TRBV20-1 and TRBJ2-5; no definite D call. Germline loops: CDR1 DFQATT, CDR2 SNEGSKA (reference sequence). The CDR3 runs to 11 residues. The ends were cut back, 2 bases at V and 5 bases at J, with 6 bases in the middle. Here the CDR3 DNA reads TGCAGTGCTAGACGTCAGGAGACCCAGTACTTC. As protein: CSARRQETQYF.

The rearrangement links TRBV7-9 to TRBJ2-7, with 9 positions matching TRBD1. The V gene end was trimmed by 4 bases and the J gene end by 2 bases; junction bases not matched to a gene: 6. The germline CDR1 and CDR2 sequences are SEHNR and FQNEAQ (reference sequence). This CDR3 has 15 residues. The CDR3 nucleotides read TGTGCCAGCAGCTCACGGACAGGGGAAACCTACGAGCAGTACTTC. It is translated as CASSSRTGETYEQYF.

The chain has TRBV19 and TRBJ1-4; unclear D gene. V was cut by 5 bases and J by 4 bases, with 14 bases left in between. CDR1 is LNHDA and CDR2 is SQIVND in the germline V gene (reference sequence). This CDR3 region has 15 residues. The CDR3 sequence: CASSPAEANNEKLFF. The CDR3, as DNA: TGTGCCAGTAGTCCTGCAGAGGCAAATAATGAAAAACTGTTTTTT.

This sequence joins TRBV19 and TRBJ1-6; 8 nucleotides line up with TRBD1. The CDR3 totals 15 residues. V shed 3 bases, J shed 6 bases, and the junction held 4 bases outside the gene matches. The germline CDR1 and CDR2 sequences are LNHDA and SQIVND (reference sequence). Here the CDR3 reads CASSIAQGANSPLHF. In nucleotides, the CDR3 is TGTGCCAGTAGTATCGCTCAGGGGGCTAATTCACCCCTCCACTTT.

V is TRBV5-1 and J is TRBJ1-4, with 12 bases fitting TRBD1. Trimming cost V 0 bases and J 7 bases; bases outside gene matches: 1. This CDR3 region has 15 residues. Per germline, CDR1 SGHRS and CDR2 YFSETQ. CDR3 DNA: TGCGCCAGCAGCTTGGGGGACAGGGGGCTTGAAAAACTGTTTTTT. Protein sequence: CASSLGDRGLEKLFF.

This clone has only a few counts. The J gene is TRBJ2-1, the V gene TRBV7-9, with 8 positions matching TRBD1. Per the germline V gene, CDR1 is SEHNR and CDR2 is FQNEAQ (reference sequence). CDR3 length: 14 residues. Trimming at V came to 5 bases and at J to 7 bases, leaving 7 bases not matched to a gene. The CDR3, as DNA: TGTGCCAGCAGCCTCGGACAGGGTCAAAATGAGCAGTTCTTC. Its protein product is CASSLGQGQNEQFF.

The chain joins TRBV6-1 to TRBJ1-6, with TRBD1 matching over 7 bases. V dropped 3 bases and J dropped 14; count of bases not matched to a gene: 13. Germline CDR1 MNHNS, CDR2 SASEGT. The CDR3 loop spans 15 amino acids. This CDR3 is CASSDLLGGAATLHF. The CDR3 nucleotides read TGTGCCAGCAGTGACCTGCTAGGGGGCGCGGCGACCCTCCACTTT.

The chain employs TRBV15 and TRBJ1-2; perhaps TRBD1 as D (6 bases). The CDR3 has 17 residues. V was pared by 0 bases and J by 0 bases, with 14 bases between. Germline V gene data show CDR1 as LNHNV and CDR2 as YYDKDF (reference sequence). CDR3 sequence reads: CATSRDVTGQTNYGYTF. CDR3 DNA sequence: TGTGCCACCAGCAGAGACGTGACAGGCCAAACTAACTATGGCTACACCTTC.

The J gene is TRBJ1-5, the V gene TRBV27; 7 nucleotides align to TRBD1. Germline V gives CDR1 MNHEY, CDR2 SMNVEV (reference sequence). V dropped 7 bases and J dropped 1; count of bases not matched to a gene: 7. This CDR3 comprises 15 residues. The CDR3 spells CASNIAGGSNQPQHF. CDR3 bases: TGTGCCAGCAACATAGCAGGGGGGAGCAATCAGCCCCAGCATTTT.